This T cell receptor (beta chain) was documented in a study of PD-L1 blockade in urothelial cancer. The wider study: Patients commenced intravenous atezolizumab, 1,200 mg every 3 weeks, around 2014. Analyzed time points were 3 weeks (second dose) and 6 weeks after therapy began.

Time point reported: pretreatment peripheral blood. Study results and limitations: Tumor-associated clones in the blood of durable-benefit patients grew more at 3 weeks.

Some clones are missing from TCRdb's copy, which holds only in-frame ones; the method was immunoSEQ multiplex PCR. This table holds about 81,000 clones, 85% found once. With regard to this clone: The antigen is unknown.

Specimen: PBMCs, collected around atezolizumab (anti-PD-L1) treatment. The receptor's source is a man aged 40-49 years with urothelial cancer.

In nucleotides, the CDR3 is TGTGCCATCGGGACAGGGAGTCAAGAGACCCAGTACTTC. This encodes CAIGTGSQETQYF. This chain joins TRBV10-3 and TRBJ2-5; TRBD1 agrees at 9 bases. The CDR3 loop spans 13 amino acids. With 8 bases clipped from V and 2 bases from J, the junction kept 3 bases outside the gene matches. In germline, CDR1 is ENHRY, CDR2 SYGVKD.